One T cell receptor beta chain is described in this entry. This clonotype was seen many times. This clone's antigen is unknown. No qualities accompany the bases; no much larger clone lies one base away. As encoded in the germline V gene (reference sequence), CDR1 is LGHDT while CDR2 is YNNKEL. From the cysteine through the phenylalanine, the CDR3 covers 16 amino acids. The read is trimmed to its CDR3 DNA, 48 bases read in frame from base 1. V is trimmed back by 3 bases and J by 5 bases, and the junction contains 4 bases that no gene match accounts for. The sample is drawn from a study of T-cell reconstitution after alpha-beta-depleted transplantation in children (dated by TCRdb to the mid-2010s). Background for the entire study: The study quantitatively tracked T-cell immune reconstitution after TCRalphabeta/CD19-depleted allogeneic hematopoietic cell transplantation in children using TCR repertoire profiling.

The protocol used for the library was PCR. The sequencing machine was an Illumina HiSeq 2500. TCR library preparation used molecular barcoding, with unique molecular identifiers applied to normalize quantification of the TCRbeta repertoire. TCRdb redid the processing of the public reads, applying fastp at Q25 and MiXCR, and retained in-frame beta chains. CDR3 protein sequences are deduplicated, and each keeps its most common genes and DNA. Across this sample there are hundreds of thousands of distinct CDR3 sequences, with approximately 17% seen only once. Of the sample, 1.1% is held by the ten largest clones.

The sample was PBMCs from the stem cell graft donor, taken from the stem cell graft. The sequence derives from a human donor who donated a stem cell graft to a child with acute myeloid leukemia. The chain is made from TRBV3-1 and TRBJ2-5; 15 central bases correspond to TRBD2. The CDR3 is CASSQGTSGGKETQYF. At the DNA level, the sequence is TGTGCCAGCAGCCAGGGGACTAGCGGGGGGAAGGAGACCCAGTACTTC.